This T cell receptor beta chain was sequenced in a study of cytomegalovirus exposure and HLA in healthy donors. CDR3 length: 17 residues. The PCR had 60 Vbeta and 13 Jbeta primers. Assay used: immunoSEQ multiplex PCR; TCRdb lists only in-frame clones, some missing. The sample holds some 200,000 clones, over 70% seen once. This TCR was sampled from a man aged 45-65 years in good health and CMV-seronegative. Sequences were obtained from PBMCs. The chain joins TRBV21-1 to TRBJ2-5; the table gives TRBD2 as D, unverified against the DNA. TRBV21-1 is a documented pseudogene. DNA for the CDR3: TGTGCCAGCAGCAAAAAGGGACTAGCGGGGGAAAGGGAGACCCAGTACTTC. Protein: CASSKKGLAGERETQYF.